These 30 T cell receptor beta chains were sequenced from one sample in a study of STAT3 mutations in large granular lymphocyte leukemia (dated by TCRdb to 2018 to 2020). Beyond this particular receptor, the publication reports: All T-LGLL patients had at least one immunodominant TCRbeta clonotype, and roughly half had multiple immunodominant subclonotypes.

Preparation of the library involved the immunoSEQ multiplex PCR assay. TCRdb stores this immuneACCESS table with in-frame sequences only. Part of the clones is absent; in the studies checked, under half of the shortfall reflects unresolved V genes, and no reason is known for the rest. The sample includes approximately 45,000 clones, with around 80% observed a single time. The ten top clones hold roughly 0.4% of the sample. These receptors' targets are unknown. Sequenced input: PBMCs. Receptor source: a human donor with T large granular lymphocyte leukemia. Some clones in this sample may be carry-over from other donors' samples.

The gene calls are TRBV30 and TRBJ2-5, with 9 positions matching TRBD1. V lost 5 bases to trimming and J lost 4 bases; unmatched junction nucleotides: 2. The CDR3 contains 12 residues. Germline V CDR1 and CDR2: GTSNPN, SVGIG (reference sequence). The CDR3 DNA reads TGTGCCTGGGTACAGGGGGCAGAGACCCAGTACTTC. Translating it yields CAWVQGAETQYF.

This chain uses TRBV7-9 with TRBJ2-5, with 10 positions matching TRBD1. The germline gives CDR1 SEHNR, CDR2 FQNEAQ (reference sequence). This CDR3 is built from 15 residues. The trim removed 3 bases at V and 6 bases at J, leaving 7 bases unmatched. The CDR3: CASSLGQGLFQTQYF. The CDR3 bases are TGTGCCAGCAGCTTGGGACAGGGGCTCTTTCAGACCCAGTACTTC.

The J gene is TRBJ2-5, the V gene TRBV6-5; D is uncertain. Germline CDR1 reads MNHEY; CDR2 reads SVGAGI. The CDR3 spans 15 residues. Deletions cut 0 bases from V and 2 bases from J, with 10 bases between. In DNA form, the CDR3 reads TGTGCCAGCAGTTACTCAGGCCAAAAGCAAGAGACCCAGTACTTC. This translates into CASSYSGQKQETQYF.

This clone was recorded only once. The rearrangement uses TRBV29-1 and TRBJ2-3, with a possible D match to TRBD2 (5 bases). The V end lost 3 bases, the J end lost 0 bases, and 13 bases lay between the germline ends. Germline CDR1 reads SQVTM; CDR2 reads ANQGSEA. CDR3 length equals 15 residues. As DNA, the CDR3 is TGCAGCGTTGACGGGATGGGCATAAGCACAGATACGCAGTATTTT. The encoded protein is CSVDGMGISTDTQYF.

This clone is a singleton in its sample. The V gene is TRBV28, the J gene TRBJ2-7; TRBD1 might be the D (7 bases). The CDR3 sequence is 14 residues long. Germline values: CDR1 MDHEN, CDR2 SYDVKM. V lost 5 bases and J lost 2, with 13 bases in between. The CDR3: CASSPGGTAYEQYV. CDR3 DNA: TGTGCCAGCAGTCCTGGCGGGACAGCCTACGAGCAGTACGTC.

The V gene is TRBV7-2, the J gene TRBJ2-7; 9 bases line up with TRBD1. Trimming took 1 base from V and 7 from J; bases not matched to a gene: 14. Germline V gene lookup returns CDR1 SGHTA and CDR2 FQGNSA. The CDR3 length is 17 residues. The CDR3 DNA follows: TGTGCCAGCAGCTTAGGGGGTTATGGGACAGGGTCTTCGGAGCAGTACTTC. Translation gives CASSLGGYGTGSSEQYF.

The chain combines TRBV4-1 with TRBJ1-1, with no clear D. The CDR3 covers 12 residues. Germline CDR1 reads MGHRA; CDR2 reads YSYEKL. The V end lost 0 bases, the J end lost 8 bases, and 7 bases lay between the germline ends. CDR3 DNA sequence: TGCGCCAGCAGCCAAGATGGCCTCGAAGCTTTCTTT. Encoded protein: CASSQDGLEAFF.

This clone occurred once. This chain connects TRBV4-3 to TRBJ2-7; D remains unclear. The length of the CDR3 is 13 residues. Germline V gives CDR1 LGHNA, CDR2 YSLEER. Trimming left V 4 bases short and J 0 bases short, with 7 bases between. The CDR3 protein is CASSPVGSYEQYF. The CDR3 DNA follows: TGCGCCAGCAGCCCGGTTGGCTCCTACGAGCAGTACTTC.

This clone turned up a few times. The V gene is TRBV4-1, the J gene TRBJ2-1; 16 bases agree with TRBD2. Germline CDR1 and CDR2: MGHRA and YSYEKL. V was clipped by 5 bases and J by 4 bases; unmatched bases: 11. The CDR3 totals 19 residues. CDR3 residues: CASSSPGLAGGPQYNEQFF. In DNA, the CDR3 is TGCGCCAGCAGCTCACCGGGACTAGCGGGGGGGCCTCAATACAATGAGCAGTTCTTC.

The chain combines TRBV27 with TRBJ1-5; D is uncertain. This CDR3 has 15 residues. Trimming removed 1 base from V and 0 bases from J, with 7 bases in between. CDR1 is MNHEY, CDR2 SMNVEV, per germline (reference sequence). The CDR3 sequence is CASSLLLGSNQPQHF. The CDR3 DNA is TGTGCCAGCAGTTTATTACTCGGTAGCAATCAGCCCCAGCATTTT.

The rearrangement links TRBV2 to TRBJ2-3; TRBD2 aligns across 10 bases. V lost 6 bases and J lost 4; bases outside the gene matches: 7. The V gene's germline CDR1 is SNHLY and CDR2 FYNNEI. This CDR3 is 15 amino acids long. The CDR3: CASRKRAGGPDTQYF. CDR3 bases: TGTGCCAGCAGGAAGCGAGCGGGGGGGCCAGATACGCAGTATTTT.

This sequence joins TRBV28 and TRBJ2-2; 8 bases are a match to TRBD1. J gave up 6 bases and V 4 bases, and 13 bases lay outside the gene matches. Germline CDR1 MDHEN, CDR2 SYDVKM. This CDR3 has 17 residues. CDR3 sequence reads: CASSSDRDRFISGELFF. DNA of the CDR3: TGTGCCAGCAGTTCCGATCGGGACAGGTTCATTTCCGGGGAGCTGTTTTTT.

The rearrangement uses TRBV28 and TRBJ1-2; D possibly corresponds to TRBD1 (6 bases). V dropped 5 bases and J dropped 7 bases, with 20 bases sitting between them. Per the germline V gene, CDR1 is MDHEN and CDR2 is SYDVKM. CDR3 length equals 15 residues. The CDR3 DNA reads as TGTGCCAGCAGTCTCACTCCGGACAGTTTGCTTGGCTACACCTTC. Translation: CASSLTPDSLLGYTF.

The V gene is TRBV5-6, the J gene TRBJ2-7; possibly TRBD1 for D (6 bases). Trimming left V 4 bases short and J 0 bases short, with 17 bases between. Looked up from germline, CDR1 is SGHDT and CDR2 is YYEEEE. This CDR3 is 16 amino acids long. CDR3 sequence: CASSAPQGIPSYEQYF. The CDR3 DNA reads TGTGCCAGCAGCGCACCTCAGGGGATCCCCTCCTACGAGCAGTACTTC.

The genes are TRBV9 and TRBJ1-2; D is unclear. CDR3 length: 13 residues. Germline V gene data show CDR1 as SGDLS and CDR2 as YYNGEE. Trimming took off 3 bases at V and 2 bases at J, with 8 bases between the two ends. The CDR3 sequence is CASSDGWNYGYTF. In DNA, the CDR3 is TGTGCCAGCAGCGACGGATGGAACTATGGCTACACCTTC.

V usage is TRBV11-2 and J usage is TRBJ2-5; 11 nucleotides line up with TRBD2. This CDR3 has 15 amino acids. Trimming at V came to 4 bases and at J to 5 bases, leaving 6 bases not matched to a gene. Germline-derived CDR1 and CDR2 are SGHAT and FQNNGV. The CDR3, as DNA: TGTGCCAGCAGCTCCCCTAGCGGGGGGAGGGAGACCCAGTACTTC. Its translation: CASSSPSGGRETQYF.

V usage is TRBV7-9 and J usage is TRBJ1-2; D ambiguous. The V gene's germline CDR1 is SEHNR and CDR2 FQNEAQ (reference sequence). The V end lost 5 bases, the J end lost 6 bases, and 10 bases lay between the germline ends. This CDR3 region has 12 residues. The CDR3 DNA reads as TGTGCCAGCAGCGAGACGGTCGATGGCTACACCTTC. Residues: CASSETVDGYTF.

The rearrangement uses TRBV5-8 and TRBJ2-7; 12 bases fit TRBD2. There are 16 residues in the CDR3. The germline gives CDR1 SGHTS, CDR2 YDEGEE. V shed 0 bases and J 3 bases; nucleotides not matched to a gene: 4. The CDR3 DNA follows: TGTGCCAGCAGCTTGGGACTAGCGGGGGACCTCTACGAGCAGTACGTC. It is translated as CASSLGLAGDLYEQYV.

This rearrangement joins TRBV7-2 to TRBJ1-2; 7 bases align to TRBD1. V shed 4 bases, J shed 4 bases, and the junction held 3 bases outside the gene matches. Germline V gene sequence: CDR1 SGHTA, CDR2 FQGNSA. This CDR3 contains 13 residues. CDR3 protein: CASSSTGPYGYTF. CDR3 in DNA: TGTGCCAGCAGCTCGACAGGGCCCTATGGCTACACCTTC.

The V call is TRBV10-3, the J call TRBJ2-3; no clear D gene. This CDR3 has 14 residues. The V end lost 2 bases, the J end lost 0 bases, and 6 bases lay between the germline ends. Germline lookup yields CDR1 ENHRY and CDR2 SYGVKD. CDR3 DNA sequence: TGTGCCATCAGTGAGGAAACTAGCACAGATACGCAGTATTTT. Its protein product is CAISEETSTDTQYF.

The V call is TRBV29-1, the J call TRBJ1-1; 10 bases match TRBD1. The J segment lost 11 bases and the V segment lost 3 bases, leaving 9 bases of the junction unmatched. Germline V lookup: CDR1 SQVTM, CDR2 ANQGSEA. The CDR3 runs to 13 residues. The CDR3 is CSVDETGGASAFF. The CDR3 DNA is TGCAGCGTTGACGAGACAGGGGGCGCGTCGGCTTTCTTT.

The chain carries TRBV7-2 and TRBJ2-7; D is possibly TRBD2 (7 bases). The CDR3 totals 13 residues. Germline V lookup: CDR1 SGHTA, CDR2 FQGNSA. Between the trimmed V and J ends, which lost 1 base and 7 bases, there was a span of 11 bases. The CDR3 spells CASSLGGGWEQYF. In DNA form, the CDR3 reads TGTGCCAGCAGCTTAGGGGGGGGCTGGGAGCAGTACTTC.

The J gene is TRBJ1-5, the V gene TRBV5-1; 10 bases match TRBD1. The CDR3 consists of 14 residues. CDR1 and CDR2 (germline): SGHRS, YFSETQ. The V segment lost 4 bases and the J segment 5 bases; nucleotides outside the gene matches: 3. The CDR3, as DNA: TGCGCCAGCAGCGCCGGGACAGGGGATCAGCCCCAGCATTTT. Protein sequence: CASSAGTGDQPQHF.

The genes are TRBV6-6 and TRBJ1-5; 10 bases match TRBD1. V gave up 5 bases and J gave up 3 bases; unmatched junction bases: 7. Germline V gives CDR1 MNHNY, CDR2 SVGAGI (reference sequence). CDR3 length: 16 amino acids. CDR3 amino acids: CASSGGTGENNQPQHF. DNA of the CDR3: TGTGCCAGCAGTGGCGGGACAGGGGAAAACAATCAGCCCCAGCATTTT.

This sequence joins TRBV18 and TRBJ1-2; no definite D call. The germline gives CDR1 KGHSH, CDR2 LQKENI. Trimming stripped 0 bases from V and 1 base from J, with 3 bases between. This CDR3 region has 13 residues. The CDR3 DNA reads TGTGCCAGCTCACCACCAGATAACTATGGCTACACCTTC. It is translated as CASSPPDNYGYTF.

The chain has TRBV7-2 and TRBJ1-5, with 7 bases that match TRBD1. Trimming took 3 bases from V and 2 from J; bases not matched to a gene: 4. Germline CDR1 is SGHTA and CDR2 is FQGNSA. The CDR3 length is 15 residues. The CDR3 is CASSFNRGGNQPQHF. The CDR3 region has the DNA TGTGCCAGCAGCTTTAACAGGGGAGGCAATCAGCCCCAGCATTTT.

The chain has TRBV4-1 and TRBJ2-7, with a tentative D call TRBD1 (6 bases). The germline CDR1 and CDR2 sequences are MGHRA and YSYEKL. Trimming pared 1 base from V and 3 bases from J, leaving 22 bases between. The CDR3 has 18 residues. The CDR3 region is CASSQGDVVGAVGYEQYF. The DNA of the CDR3 is TGCGCCAGCAGCCAAGGGGATGTAGTGGGGGCAGTCGGCTACGAGCAGTACTTC.

This chain links TRBV5-1 with TRBJ2-7, with D perhaps matching TRBD1 (5 bases). Deletions cut 0 bases from V and 1 base from J, with 8 bases between. The CDR3 covers 14 residues. Germline lookup yields CDR1 SGHRS and CDR2 YFSETQ. The CDR3 protein is CASSLEGASYEQYV. The CDR3 nucleotides are TGCGCCAGCAGCTTGGAAGGGGCTTCCTACGAGCAGTACGTC.

The chain uses TRBV4-3 and TRBJ1-5; a weak D match, TRBD1 (5 bases). Trimming stripped 0 bases from V and 0 bases from J, with 9 bases between. The CDR3 has 16 residues. Germline loops: CDR1 LGHNA, CDR2 YSLEER. CDR3 coding DNA: TGCGCCAGCAGCCAAGACCGTACAGGTAGCAATCAGCCCCAGCATTTT. Encoded protein: CASSQDRTGSNQPQHF.

V is TRBV6-5 and J is TRBJ1-2, with D possibly TRBD1 on 6 matching bases. Germline lookup yields CDR1 MNHEY and CDR2 SVGAGI. The CDR3 extends over 12 amino acids. V lost 4 bases and J 7 bases, leaving 10 bases between the germline ends. For the CDR3, the DNA is TGTGCCAGCAGTTCGGGGGCGGGTGGCTACACCTTC. It codes for CASSSGAGGYTF.